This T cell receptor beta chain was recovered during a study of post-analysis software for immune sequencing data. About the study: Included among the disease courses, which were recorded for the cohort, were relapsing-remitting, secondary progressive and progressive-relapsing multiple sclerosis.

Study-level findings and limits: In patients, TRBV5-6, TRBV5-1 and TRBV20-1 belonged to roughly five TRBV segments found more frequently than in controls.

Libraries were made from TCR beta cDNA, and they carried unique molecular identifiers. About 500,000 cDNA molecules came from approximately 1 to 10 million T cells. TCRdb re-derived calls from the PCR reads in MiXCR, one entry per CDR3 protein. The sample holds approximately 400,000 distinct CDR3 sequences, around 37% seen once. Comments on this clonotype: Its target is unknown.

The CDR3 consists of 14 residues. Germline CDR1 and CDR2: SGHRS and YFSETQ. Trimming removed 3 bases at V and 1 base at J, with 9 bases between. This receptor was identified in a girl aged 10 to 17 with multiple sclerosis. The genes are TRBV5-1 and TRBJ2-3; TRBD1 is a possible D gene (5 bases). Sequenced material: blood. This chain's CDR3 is CASSSAQGTDTQYF. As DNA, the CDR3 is TGCGCCAGCAGCTCGGCACAGGGCACAGATACGCAGTATTTT.